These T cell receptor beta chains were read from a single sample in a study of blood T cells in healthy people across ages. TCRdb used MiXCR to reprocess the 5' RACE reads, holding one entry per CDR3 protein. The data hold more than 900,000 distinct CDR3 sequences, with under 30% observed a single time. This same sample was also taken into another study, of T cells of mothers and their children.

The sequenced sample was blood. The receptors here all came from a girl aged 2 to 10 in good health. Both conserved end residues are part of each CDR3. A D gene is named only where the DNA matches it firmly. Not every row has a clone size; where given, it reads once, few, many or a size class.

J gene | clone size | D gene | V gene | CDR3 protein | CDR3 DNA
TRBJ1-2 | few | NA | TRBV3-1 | CASSQEFGAYGYTF | TGTGCCAGCAGCCAAGAATTCGGAGCCTATGGCTACACCTTC
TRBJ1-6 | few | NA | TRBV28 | CASSWDIKDSPLHF | TGTGCCAGCAGTTGGGACATTAAAGATTCACCCCTCCACTTT
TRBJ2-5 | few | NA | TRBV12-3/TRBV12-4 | CASSSRQRGAQYF | TGTGCCAGCAGTTCCAGACAGAGGGGAGCCCAGTACTTC
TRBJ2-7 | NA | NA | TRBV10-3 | CAISEPRILKFSEQYF | TGTGCCATCAGTGAACCGAGGATATTAAAGTTCTCCGAGCAGTACTTC
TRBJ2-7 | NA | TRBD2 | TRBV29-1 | CSVAPLADTYEQYF | TGCAGCGTTGCCCCACTAGCGGACACCTACGAGCAGTACTTC
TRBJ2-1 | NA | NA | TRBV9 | CASSVEGGALTDEQFF | TGTGCCAGCAGCGTAGAAGGGGGAGCGCTAACCGATGAGCAGTTCTTC
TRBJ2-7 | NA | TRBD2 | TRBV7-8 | CASSLAPSGGISIYEQYF | TGTGCCAGCAGCTTAGCGCCTAGCGGGGGGATTTCGATCTACGAGCAGTACTTC
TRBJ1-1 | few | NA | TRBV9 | CASSSVGDNTEAFF | TGTGCCAGCAGCTCAGTGGGAGATAACACTGAAGCTTTCTTT
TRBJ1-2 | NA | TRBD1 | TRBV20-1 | CSAGRTGGDYGYTF | TGCAGTGCTGGTAGGACAGGGGGCGACTATGGCTACACCTTC
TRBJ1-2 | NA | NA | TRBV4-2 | CASSQEWGYTF | TGTGCCAGCAGCCAAGAATGGGGCTACACCTTC
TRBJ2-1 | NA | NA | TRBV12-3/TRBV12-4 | CASSPIGGVRAGHEQFF | TGTGCCAGCAGTCCTATAGGGGGGGTCAGGGCAGGCCATGAGCAGTTCTTC